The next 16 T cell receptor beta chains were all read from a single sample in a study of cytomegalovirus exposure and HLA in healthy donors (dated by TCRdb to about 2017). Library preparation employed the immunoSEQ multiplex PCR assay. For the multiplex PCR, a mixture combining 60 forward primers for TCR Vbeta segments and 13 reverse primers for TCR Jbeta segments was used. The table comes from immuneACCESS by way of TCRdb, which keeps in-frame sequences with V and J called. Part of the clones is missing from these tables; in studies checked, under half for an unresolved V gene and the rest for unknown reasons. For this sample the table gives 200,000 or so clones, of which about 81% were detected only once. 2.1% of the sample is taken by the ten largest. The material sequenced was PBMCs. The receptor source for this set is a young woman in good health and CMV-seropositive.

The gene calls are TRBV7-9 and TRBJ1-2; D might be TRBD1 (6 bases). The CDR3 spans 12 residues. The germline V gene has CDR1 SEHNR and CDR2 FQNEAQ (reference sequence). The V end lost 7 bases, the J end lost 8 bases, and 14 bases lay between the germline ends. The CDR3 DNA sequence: TGTGCCAGCACTCGGGCAGGGGAAGGCTACACCTTC. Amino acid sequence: CASTRAGEGYTF.

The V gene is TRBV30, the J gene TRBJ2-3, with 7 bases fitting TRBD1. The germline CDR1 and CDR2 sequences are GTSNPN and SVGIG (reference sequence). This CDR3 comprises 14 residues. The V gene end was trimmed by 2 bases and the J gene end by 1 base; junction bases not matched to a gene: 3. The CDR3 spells CAWSWQGGTDTQYF. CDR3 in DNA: TGTGCCTGGAGTTGGCAGGGGGGCACAGATACGCAGTATTTT.

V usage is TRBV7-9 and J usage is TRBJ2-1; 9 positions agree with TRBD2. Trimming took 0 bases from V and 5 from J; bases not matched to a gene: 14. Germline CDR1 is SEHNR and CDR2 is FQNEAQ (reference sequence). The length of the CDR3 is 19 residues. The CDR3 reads CASSLALIVTRGGDNEQFF. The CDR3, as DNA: TGTGCCAGCAGCTTAGCGCTAATCGTTACGCGGGGGGGGGACAATGAGCAGTTCTTC.

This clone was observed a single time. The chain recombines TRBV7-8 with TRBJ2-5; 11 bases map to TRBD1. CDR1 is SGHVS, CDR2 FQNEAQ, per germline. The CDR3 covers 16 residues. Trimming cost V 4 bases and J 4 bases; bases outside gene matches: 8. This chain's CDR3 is CASSSLQDRGRETQYF. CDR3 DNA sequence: TGTGCCAGCAGCTCCCTCCAGGACAGGGGGCGAGAGACCCAGTACTTC.

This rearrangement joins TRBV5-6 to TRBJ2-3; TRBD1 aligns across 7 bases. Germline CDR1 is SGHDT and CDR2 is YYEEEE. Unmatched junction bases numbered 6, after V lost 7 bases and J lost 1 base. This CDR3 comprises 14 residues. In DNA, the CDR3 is TGTGCCAGCCTGAGGGGGCTCGGCACAGATACGCAGTATTTT. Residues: CASLRGLGTDTQYF.

CDR3: CASMDYRGTYYYEQYF. CDR3 nucleotides: TGTGCCAGCATGGACTATCGCGGGACCTACTACTACGAGCAGTACTTC. This chain links TRBV28 with TRBJ2-7, with D possibly TRBD2 on 6 matching bases. Germline loops: CDR1 MDHEN, CDR2 SYDVKM. V was cut by 7 bases and J by 3 bases, with 22 bases left in between. This CDR3 is 16 amino acids long.

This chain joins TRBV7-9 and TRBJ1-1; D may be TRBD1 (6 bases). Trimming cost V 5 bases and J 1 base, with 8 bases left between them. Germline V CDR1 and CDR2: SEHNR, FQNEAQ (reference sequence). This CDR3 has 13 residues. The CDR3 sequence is CASSPRGNTEAFF. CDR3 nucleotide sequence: TGTGCCAGCAGCCCCAGGGGGAACACTGAAGCTTTCTTT.

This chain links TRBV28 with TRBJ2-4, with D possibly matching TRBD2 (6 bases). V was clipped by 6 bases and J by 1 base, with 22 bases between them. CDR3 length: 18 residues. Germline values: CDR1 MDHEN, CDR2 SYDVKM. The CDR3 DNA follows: TGTGCCAGCAGGCGAGCTAGCCTGGGGGGAGTTGCCAAAAACATTCAGTACTTC. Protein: CASRRASLGGVAKNIQYF.

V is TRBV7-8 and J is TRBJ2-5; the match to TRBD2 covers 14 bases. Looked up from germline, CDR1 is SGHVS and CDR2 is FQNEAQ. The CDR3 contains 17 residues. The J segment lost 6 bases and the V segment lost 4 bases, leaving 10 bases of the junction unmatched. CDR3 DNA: TGTGCCAGCAGCTCCGGACTAGCGGGGGGTTACTTGAAGACCCAGTACTTC. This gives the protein CASSSGLAGGYLKTQYF.

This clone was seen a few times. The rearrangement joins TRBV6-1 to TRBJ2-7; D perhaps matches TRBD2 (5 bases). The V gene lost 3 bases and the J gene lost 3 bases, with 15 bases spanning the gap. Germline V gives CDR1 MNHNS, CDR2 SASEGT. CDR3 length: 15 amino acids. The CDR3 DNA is TGTGCCAGCAGTGAGGAGCTCACTAGATACTACGAGCAGTACGTC. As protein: CASSEELTRYYEQYV.

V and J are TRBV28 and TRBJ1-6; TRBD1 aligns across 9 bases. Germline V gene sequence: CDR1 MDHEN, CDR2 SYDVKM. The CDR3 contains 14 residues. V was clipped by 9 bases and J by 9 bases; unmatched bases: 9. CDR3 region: CASVGGTGPSPLHF. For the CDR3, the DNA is TGTGCCAGTGTGGGTGGGACAGGGCCTTCACCCCTCCACTTT. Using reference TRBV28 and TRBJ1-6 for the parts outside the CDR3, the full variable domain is DVKVTQSSRYLVKRTGEKVFLECVQDMDHENMFWYRQDPGLGLRLIYFSYDVKMKEKGDIPEGYSVSREKKERFSLILESASTNQTSMYLCASVGGTGPSPLHFGNGTRLTVT.

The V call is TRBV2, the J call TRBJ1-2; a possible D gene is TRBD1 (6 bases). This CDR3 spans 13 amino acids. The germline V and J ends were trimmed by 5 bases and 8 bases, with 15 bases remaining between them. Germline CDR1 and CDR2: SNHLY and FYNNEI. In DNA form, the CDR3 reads TGTGCCAGCAGTCGGTTAAACAGGGTCGGCTACACCTTC. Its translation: CASSRLNRVGYTF.

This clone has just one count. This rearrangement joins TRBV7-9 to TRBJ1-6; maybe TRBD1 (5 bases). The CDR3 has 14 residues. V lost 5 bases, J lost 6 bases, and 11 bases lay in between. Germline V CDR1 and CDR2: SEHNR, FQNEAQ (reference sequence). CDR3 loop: CASSPPGGNSPLHF. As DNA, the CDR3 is TGTGCCAGCAGCCCCCCCGGGGGTAATTCACCCCTCCACTTT.

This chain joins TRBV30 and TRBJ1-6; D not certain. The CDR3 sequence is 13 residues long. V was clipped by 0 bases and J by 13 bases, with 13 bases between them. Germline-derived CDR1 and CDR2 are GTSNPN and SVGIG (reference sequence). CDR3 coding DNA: TGTGCCTGGAGTGTATCTCTCGGGAGTCCCCTCCACTTT. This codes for CAWSVSLGSPLHF.

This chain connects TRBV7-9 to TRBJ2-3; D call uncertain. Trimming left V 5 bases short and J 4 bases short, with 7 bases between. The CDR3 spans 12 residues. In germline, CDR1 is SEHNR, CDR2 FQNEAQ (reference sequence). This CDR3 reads CASSPKPDTQYF. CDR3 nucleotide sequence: TGTGCCAGCAGCCCTAAACCAGATACGCAGTATTTT.

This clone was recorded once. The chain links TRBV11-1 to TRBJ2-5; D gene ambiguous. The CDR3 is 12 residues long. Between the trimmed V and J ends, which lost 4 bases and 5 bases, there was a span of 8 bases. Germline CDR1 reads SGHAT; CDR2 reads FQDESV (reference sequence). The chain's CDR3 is CASSSLGETQYF. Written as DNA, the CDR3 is TGTGCCAGCAGCTCCCTCGGGGAGACCCAGTACTTC.